The clone carrying this TCR beta chain was detected ten times or more. Its antigen is unknown. CDR3 length: 15 residues. From germline, CDR1 is DFQATT and CDR2 SNEGSKA (reference sequence). Trimming took 5 bases from V and 1 from J; bases not matched to a gene: 5. These data originate in a study of T cells in Graves' hyperthyroidism and ophthalmopathy. Study-level findings and limits: Blood shared most expanded thyroid clonotypes above 0.001.

Amplification of TCR beta CDR3 regions was performed using RNA transcripts as template. Carried out on the TCR CDR3, a first-round RT-PCR used the HTBI primer set. MiXCR, applied by TCRdb to the multiplex PCR reads, yields one record per CDR3 protein. Here the sample spans 500,000 to 600,000 distinct CDR3 sequences, less than 20% being singletons. Disease duration was under 3 months in the ophthalmopathy patients, who also had a Clinical Activity Score of at least 3 and a NOSPECS grade of at least 4. This chain connects TRBV20-1 to TRBJ2-1, with 10 nucleotides matching TRBD2. This clonotype originated in a man aged 40-49 years with Graves' ophthalmopathy. The sample comprised blood. CDR3 sequence (DNA): TGCAGTGCTGGCCCGGGACTAGCGTCCTACAATGAGCAGTTCTTC. Encoded protein: CSAGPGLASYNEQFF.